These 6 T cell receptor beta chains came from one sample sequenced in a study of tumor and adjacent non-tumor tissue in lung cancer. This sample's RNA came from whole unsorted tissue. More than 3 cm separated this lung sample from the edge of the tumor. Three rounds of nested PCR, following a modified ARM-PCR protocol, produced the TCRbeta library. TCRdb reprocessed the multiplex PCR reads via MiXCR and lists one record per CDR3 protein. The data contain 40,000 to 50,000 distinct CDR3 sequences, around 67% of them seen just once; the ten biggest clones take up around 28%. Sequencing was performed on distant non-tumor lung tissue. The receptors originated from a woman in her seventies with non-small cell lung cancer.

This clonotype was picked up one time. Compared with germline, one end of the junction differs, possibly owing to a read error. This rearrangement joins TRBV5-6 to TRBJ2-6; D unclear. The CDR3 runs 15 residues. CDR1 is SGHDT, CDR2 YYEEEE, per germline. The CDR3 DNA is TGTGCCAGCAGCTTGGGGCGCTCTGAGGCCAACATCCTGACTTTC. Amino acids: CASSLGRSEANILTF.

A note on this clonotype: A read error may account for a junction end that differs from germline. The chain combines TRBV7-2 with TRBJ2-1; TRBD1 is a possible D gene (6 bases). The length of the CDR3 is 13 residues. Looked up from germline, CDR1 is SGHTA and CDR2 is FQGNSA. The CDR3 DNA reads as TGTGCCAGCGCCTTATCGAGGGACAAAGAGCAGTTCTTC. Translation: CASALSRDKEQFF.

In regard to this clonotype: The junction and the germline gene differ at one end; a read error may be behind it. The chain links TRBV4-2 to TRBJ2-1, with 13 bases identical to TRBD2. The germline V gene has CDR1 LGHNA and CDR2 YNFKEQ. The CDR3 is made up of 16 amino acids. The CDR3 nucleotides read TGTGGCAGCAGCCAAGCAGGACTAGCGGGAGTGTTACAGCAGCTCTTC. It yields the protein CGSSQAGLAGVLQQLF.

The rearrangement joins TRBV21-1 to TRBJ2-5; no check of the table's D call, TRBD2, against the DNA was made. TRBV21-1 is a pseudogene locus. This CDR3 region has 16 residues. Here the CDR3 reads CASSKARTSGQEAQYF. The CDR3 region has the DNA TGTGCCAGCAGCAAAGCCCGGACTAGCGGACAAGAGGCCCAGTACTTC.

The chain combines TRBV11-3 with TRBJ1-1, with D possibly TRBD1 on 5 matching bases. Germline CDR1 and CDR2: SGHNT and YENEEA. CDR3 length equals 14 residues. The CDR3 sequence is CASGLEGGGFEAFF. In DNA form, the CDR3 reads TGTGCTAGCGGCTTAGAAGGTGGGGGGTTTGAAGCTTTCTTT.

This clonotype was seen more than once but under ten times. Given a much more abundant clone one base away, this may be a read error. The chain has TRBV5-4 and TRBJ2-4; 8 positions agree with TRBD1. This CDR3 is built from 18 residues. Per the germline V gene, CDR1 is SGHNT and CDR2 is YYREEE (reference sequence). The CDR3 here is CASSKPSQTGETKKIQYF. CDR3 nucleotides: TGTGCCAGCAGCAAACCATCCCAGACAGGGGAAACCAAAAAGATTCAGTACTTC.